Below, 10 T cell receptor beta chains from the same sample are listed, as sequenced in a study of T cell responses to AZD1222 COVID-19 vaccine. This table comes from immunoSEQ multiplex PCR, and its TCRdb copy is limited to in-frame clones, with some not included. The profile covers about 140,000 clones, with 84% appearing a single time and about 4% taken by the ten largest. Specimen: peripheral blood, collected on day 0 of AZD1222 vaccination. Receptor source: an adult in good health.

The rearrangement links TRBV6-5 to TRBJ1-1; 8 bases map to TRBD1. After removal of 7 bases from V and 0 bases from J, the junction contained 4 bases not matched to a gene. The CDR3 extends over 14 amino acids. The V gene's germline CDR1 is MNHEY and CDR2 SVGAGI. CDR3 DNA sequence: TGTGCCAGCACAAGACAGGGGCTGAACACTGAAGCTTTCTTT. Protein sequence: CASTRQGLNTEAFF.

The rearrangement uses TRBV29-1 and TRBJ1-1; no firm D call. The CDR3 totals 12 residues. Germline values: CDR1 SQVTM, CDR2 ANQGSEA. Trimming pared 4 bases from V and 6 bases from J, leaving 12 bases between. The CDR3 DNA reads TGCAGCGTTGGGCGAATTACCTCTGAAGCTTTCTTT. Protein product: CSVGRITSEAFF.

The chain is built from TRBV29-1 and TRBJ2-1, with 11 bases fitting TRBD2. The CDR3 covers 14 residues. The germline CDR1 and CDR2 sequences are SQVTM and ANQGSEA. The V and J ends lost 6 bases and 2 bases, in that order; junction bases with no gene match: 3. The CDR3 DNA is TGCAGCGTACTAGCGGGGGACGCCTACAATGAGCAGTTCTTC. This codes for CSVLAGDAYNEQFF.

V is TRBV5-4 and J is TRBJ1-6; 7 bases are a match to TRBD1. From germline, CDR1 is SGHNT and CDR2 YYREEE (reference sequence). J gave up 3 bases and V 1 base, and 1 base lay outside the gene matches. The CDR3 covers 15 residues. CDR3 sequence reads: CASSLRDSYNSPLHF. The DNA for the CDR3 is TGTGCCAGCAGCTTGAGGGACAGCTATAATTCACCCCTCCACTTT. The full variable domain, rest sourced from reference TRBV5-4 and TRBJ1-6, is ETGVTQSPTHLIKTRGQQVTLRCSSQSGHNTVSWYQQALGQGPQFIFQYYREEENGRGNFPPRFSGLQFPNYSSELNVNALELDDSALYLCASSLRDSYNSPLHFGNGTRLTVT.

This clone came up a few times. V and J are TRBV5-4 and TRBJ1-1; D remains unclear. CDR1 is SGHNT and CDR2 is YYREEE in the germline V gene (reference sequence). Deletions cut 3 bases from V and 0 bases from J, with 9 bases between. The CDR3 has 14 amino acids. CDR3 nucleotide sequence: TGTGCCAGCAGCTCCACGACGCTGAACACTGAAGCTTTCTTT. Translated, it gives CASSSTTLNTEAFF.

The chain is built from TRBV9 and TRBJ1-1; D not resolved. The CDR3 spans 14 residues. Looked up from germline, CDR1 is SGDLS and CDR2 is YYNGEE. V was pared by 0 bases and J by 3 bases, with 9 bases between. The DNA of the CDR3 is TGTGCCAGCAGCGTAGGGCCGTTGGACACTGAAGCTTTCTTT. It encodes CASSVGPLDTEAFF.

This chain links TRBV30 with TRBJ1-2, with D maybe TRBD1 (6 bases). From germline, CDR1 is GTSNPN and CDR2 SVGIG (reference sequence). The CDR3 runs to 14 residues. Deletions cut 5 bases from V and 3 bases from J, with 16 bases between. CDR3 loop: CAWVTWGRDYGYTF. CDR3 nucleotide sequence: TGTGCCTGGGTGACATGGGGGCGAGACTATGGCTACACCTTC. Variable domain in full (rest from reference TRBV30 and TRBJ1-2): SQTIHQWPATLVQPVGSPLSLECTVEGTSNPNLYWYRQAAGRGLQLLFYSVGIGQISSEVPQNLSASRPQDRQFILSSKKLLLSDSGFYLCAWVTWGRDYGYTFGSGTRLTVV.

This clone was seen just once. V usage is TRBV28 and J usage is TRBJ1-6, with TRBD1 matching 7 bases. Unmatched junction bases numbered 9, after V lost 6 bases and J lost 10 bases. This CDR3 has 14 residues. In germline, CDR1 is MDHEN, CDR2 SYDVKM. CDR3 loop: CASSPGQEISPLHF. The CDR3 nucleotides read TGTGCCAGCAGCCCTGGACAGGAAATCTCACCCCTCCACTTT. The full variable domain, completed using reference TRBV28 and TRBJ1-6, is DVKVTQSSRYLVKRTGEKVFLECVQDMDHENMFWYRQDPGLGLRLIYFSYDVKMKEKGDIPEGYSVSREKKERFSLILESASTNQTSMYLCASSPGQEISPLHFGNGTRLTVT.

The chain employs TRBV30 and TRBJ2-3; the D gene is possibly TRBD2 (6 bases). V lost 0 bases and J 0 bases, leaving 10 bases between the germline ends. CDR1 GTSNPN and CDR2 SVGIG come from the germline V gene (reference sequence). The CDR3 has 15 amino acids. Written as DNA, the CDR3 is TGTGCCTGGAGTGTACTGGGGACTAGCACAGATACGCAGTATTTT. Encoded protein: CAWSVLGTSTDTQYF.

The chain combines TRBV4-2 with TRBJ2-7, with TRBD1 matching 10 bases. V trimming: 3 bases; J trimming: 7 bases; junction bases outside the gene matches: 9. The CDR3 sequence is 15 residues long. Germline CDR1 is LGHNA and CDR2 is YNFKEQ. The CDR3 coding sequence is TGTGCCAGCAGCCAGAGCCTCGACAGGGGGCAAGAGCAGTACTTC. Amino acid sequence: CASSQSLDRGQEQYF.